The clone carrying this T cell receptor (beta chain) appeared a few times. Described time point: after trial treatment. Sample treatment: LDRT plus nivolumab, ipilimumab, low-dose cyclophosphamide and aspirin (RACIN trial). The treatment that donors received included nivolumab, ipilimumab, aspirin, low-dose cyclophosphamide and low-dose radiotherapy. This entry is derived from a study of low-dose radiotherapy and immunotherapy resistance in tumors. The wider study: Cohort 1 was given 0.5 Gy fractions every 2 weeks, 6.5 Gy in total. Patients took aspirin 300 mg by mouth once daily. This continued for four cycles, starting on cycle 1 day 1. Members of Cohort 2 were treated with 1 Gy per fraction every two weeks; their total was 13 Gy over 26 weeks.

Primers targeting TRAV and TRBV primed first-strand cDNA, covering alpha and beta chains. With a V-primer adapter and a constant-region primer, TCRs were amplified for about 22 PCR cycles. A single record per CDR3 protein comes from TCRdb applying MiXCR to the reads. The sample yields 50,000 or so distinct CDR3 sequences, 23% seen once. J gave up 3 bases and V 2 bases, and 17 bases lay outside the gene matches. The germline CDR1 and CDR2 sequences are DFQATT and SNEGSKA (reference sequence). The CDR3 has 18 amino acids. The sample consisted of PBMCs, taken after low-dose radiotherapy plus immunotherapy. The genes are TRBV20-1 and TRBJ2-5, with TRBD1 matching over 8 bases. This receptor was taken from a male donor with prostate cancer. CDR3 protein: CSARFGQGARIVEETQYF. CDR3 sequence (DNA): TGCAGTGCTAGATTTGGGCAGGGGGCGCGTATTGTGGAAGAGACCCAGTACTTC.